Reported below is one T cell receptor beta chain. The data stem from a study of control samples from healthy donors and cancer patients. The assay was immunoSEQ multiplex PCR, and TCRdb's table has in-frame clones only and misses some. The data hold 70,000 to 75,000 clones, with about 95% observed a single time. The germline V gene has CDR1 SGHDN and CDR2 FVKESK. The CDR3 contains 14 residues. V shed 1 base and J shed 4 bases, with 9 bases lying between them. This receptor was taken from a woman aged 30 to 39 in good health. This chain uses TRBV14 with TRBJ2-3; D is perhaps TRBD1 (5 bases). Sequenced sample: blood. The CDR3 nucleotides are TGTGCCAGCAGCCAAGGAAAGGGGCCAGATACGCAGTATTTT. Protein product: CASSQGKGPDTQYF.